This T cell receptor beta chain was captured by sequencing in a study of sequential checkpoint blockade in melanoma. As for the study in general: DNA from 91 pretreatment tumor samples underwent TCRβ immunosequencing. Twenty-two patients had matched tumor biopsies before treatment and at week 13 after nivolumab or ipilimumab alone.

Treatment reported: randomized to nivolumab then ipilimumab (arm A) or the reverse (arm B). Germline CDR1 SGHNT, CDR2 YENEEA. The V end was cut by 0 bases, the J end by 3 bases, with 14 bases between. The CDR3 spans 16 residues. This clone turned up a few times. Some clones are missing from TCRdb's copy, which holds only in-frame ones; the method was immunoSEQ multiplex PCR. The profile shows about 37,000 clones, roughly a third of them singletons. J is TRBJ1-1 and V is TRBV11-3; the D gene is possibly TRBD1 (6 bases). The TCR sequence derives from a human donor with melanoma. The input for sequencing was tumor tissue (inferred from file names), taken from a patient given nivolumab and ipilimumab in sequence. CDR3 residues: CASSLDGGGLYTEAFF. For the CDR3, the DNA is TGTGCCAGCAGCTTAGATGGTGGGGGGCTTTACACTGAAGCTTTCTTT.